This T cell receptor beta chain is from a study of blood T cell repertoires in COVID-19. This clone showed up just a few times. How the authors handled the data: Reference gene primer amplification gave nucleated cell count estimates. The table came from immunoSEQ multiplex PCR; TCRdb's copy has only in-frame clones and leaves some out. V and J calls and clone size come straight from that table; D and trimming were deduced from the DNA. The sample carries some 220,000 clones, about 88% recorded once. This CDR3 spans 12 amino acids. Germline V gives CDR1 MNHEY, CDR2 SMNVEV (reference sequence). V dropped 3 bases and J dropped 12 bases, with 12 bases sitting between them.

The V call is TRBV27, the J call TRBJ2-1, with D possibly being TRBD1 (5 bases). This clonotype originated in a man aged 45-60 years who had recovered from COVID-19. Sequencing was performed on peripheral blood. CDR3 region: CASSLLKGRQFF. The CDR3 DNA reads TGTGCCAGCAGTTTGTTGAAGGGGCGGCAGTTCTTC.